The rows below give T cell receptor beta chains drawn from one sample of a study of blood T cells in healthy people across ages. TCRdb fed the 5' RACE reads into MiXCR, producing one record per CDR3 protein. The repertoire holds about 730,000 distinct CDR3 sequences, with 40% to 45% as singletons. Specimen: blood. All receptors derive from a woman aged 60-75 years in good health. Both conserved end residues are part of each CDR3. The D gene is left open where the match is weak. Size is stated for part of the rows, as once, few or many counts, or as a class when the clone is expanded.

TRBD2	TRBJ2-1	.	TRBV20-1	CSAFKRGRDEQFF	TGCAGTGCTTTTAAGCGGGGGCGGGATGAGCAGTTCTTC
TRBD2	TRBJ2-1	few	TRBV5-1	CASSLVGVGGNEQFF	TGCGCCAGCAGCTTGGTCGGTGTGGGAGGGAATGAGCAGTTCTTC
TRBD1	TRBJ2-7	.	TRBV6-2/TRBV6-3	CASSQPPGQGLYEQYF	TGTGCCAGCAGCCAACCTCCAGGACAGGGGCTCTACGAGCAGTACTTC
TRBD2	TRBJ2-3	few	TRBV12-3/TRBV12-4	CASNRGGAGDTQYF	TGTGCCAGCAACCGCGGGGGGGCCGGAGATACGCAGTATTTT
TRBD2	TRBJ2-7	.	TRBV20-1	CSASETPGGSYEQYF	TGCAGTGCTAGTGAGACCCCGGGAGGCTCCTACGAGCAGTACTTC
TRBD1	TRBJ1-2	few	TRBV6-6	CASSFADRGSNYGYTF	TGTGCCAGCAGTTTCGCGGACAGGGGGTCCAACTATGGCTACACCTTC
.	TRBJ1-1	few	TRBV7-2	CASSLEVLQNTEAFF	TGTGCCAGCAGCTTAGAGGTGCTGCAGAACACTGAAGCTTTCTTT
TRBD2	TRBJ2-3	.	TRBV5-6	CASSPTVGGLAGPTDTQYF	TGTGCCAGCAGCCCCACAGTTGGTGGGCTAGCGGGGCCCACAGATACGCAGTATTTT
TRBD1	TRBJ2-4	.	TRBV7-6	CASSPSQGAGPNIQYF	TGTGCCAGCAGCCCGTCTCAGGGGGCGGGTCCGAACATTCAGTACTTC
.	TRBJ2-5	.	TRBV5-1	CASSFGRYQETQYF	TGCGCCAGCAGCTTTGGCAGGTACCAAGAGACCCAGTACTTC
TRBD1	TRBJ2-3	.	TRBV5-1	CASSKGQGDTQYF	TGCGCCAGCAGCAAAGGACAGGGGGATACGCAGTATTTT
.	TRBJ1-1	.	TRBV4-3	CASSQDKAFGAEAFF	TGCGCCAGCAGCCAAGATAAGGCCTTTGGGGCTGAAGCTTTCTTT
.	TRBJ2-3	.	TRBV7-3	CASSLKVSGTDTQYF	TGTGCCAGCAGCTTAAAGGTATCAGGCACAGATACGCAGTATTTT
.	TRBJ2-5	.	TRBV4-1	CASSQDRGENEQYF	TGCGCCAGCAGCCAAGACAGGGGGGAGAATGAGCAGTACTTC
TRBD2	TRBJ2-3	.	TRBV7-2	CASGLSGGPITDTQYF	TGTGCCAGCGGCTTGAGCGGGGGGCCGATCACAGATACGCAGTATTTT